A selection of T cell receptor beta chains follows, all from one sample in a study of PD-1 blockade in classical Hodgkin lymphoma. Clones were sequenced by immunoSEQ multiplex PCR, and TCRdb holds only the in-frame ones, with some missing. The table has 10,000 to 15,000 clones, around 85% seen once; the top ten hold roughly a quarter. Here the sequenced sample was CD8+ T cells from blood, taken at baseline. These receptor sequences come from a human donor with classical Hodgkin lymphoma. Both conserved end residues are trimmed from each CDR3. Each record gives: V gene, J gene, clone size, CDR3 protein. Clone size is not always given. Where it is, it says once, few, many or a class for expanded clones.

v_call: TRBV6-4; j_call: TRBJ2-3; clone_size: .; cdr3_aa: ASSDSRGGPAPNTDTQY
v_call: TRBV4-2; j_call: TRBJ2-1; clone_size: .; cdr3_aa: ASSPLRWGRNEQF
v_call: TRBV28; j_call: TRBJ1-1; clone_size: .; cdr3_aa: ASSARAGLRKTEAF
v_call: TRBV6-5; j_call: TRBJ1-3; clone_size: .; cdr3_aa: ASSYGSGSGNTIY
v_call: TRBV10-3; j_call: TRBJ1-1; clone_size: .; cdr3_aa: AISEDSDEAF
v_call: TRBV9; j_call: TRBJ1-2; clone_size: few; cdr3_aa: ASSMQGYGYT
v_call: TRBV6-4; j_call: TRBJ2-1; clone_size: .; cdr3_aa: ASSTSGGSYNEQF
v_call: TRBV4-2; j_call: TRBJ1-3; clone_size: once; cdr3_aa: ASSNPPGGGNTIY
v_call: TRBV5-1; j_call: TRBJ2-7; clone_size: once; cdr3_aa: ASSLGGPYEQY
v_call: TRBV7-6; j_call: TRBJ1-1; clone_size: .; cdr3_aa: ASSLGGSTEAF
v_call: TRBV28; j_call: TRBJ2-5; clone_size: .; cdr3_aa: ASSYYRTYRVGETQY
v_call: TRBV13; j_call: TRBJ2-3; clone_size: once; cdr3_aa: ASSPNPSGAPATDTQY
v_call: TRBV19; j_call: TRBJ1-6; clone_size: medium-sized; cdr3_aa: ASSSLVAAPLH
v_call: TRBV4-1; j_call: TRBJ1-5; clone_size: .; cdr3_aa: ASSPGQGNQPQH
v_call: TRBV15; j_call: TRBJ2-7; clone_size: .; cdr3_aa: ATSRDMTSYEQY
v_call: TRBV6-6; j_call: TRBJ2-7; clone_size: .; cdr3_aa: ASRLGSGGIDEQY
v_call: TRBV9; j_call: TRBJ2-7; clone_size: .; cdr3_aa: ASSSQAYEQY
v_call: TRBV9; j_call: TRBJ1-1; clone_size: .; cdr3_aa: ASSVGTGAGEAF
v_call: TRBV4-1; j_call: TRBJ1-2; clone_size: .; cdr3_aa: ASSQDNGNYGYT
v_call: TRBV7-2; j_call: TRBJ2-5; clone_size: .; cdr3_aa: ASSWTSGVVVRQETQY
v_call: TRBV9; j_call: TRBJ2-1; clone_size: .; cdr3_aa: ASSRPPVDEQF
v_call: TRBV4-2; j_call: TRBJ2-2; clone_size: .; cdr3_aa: ASSQDNLAGLTGELF
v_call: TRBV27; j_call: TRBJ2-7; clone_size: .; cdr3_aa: ASGPTGEAYEQY
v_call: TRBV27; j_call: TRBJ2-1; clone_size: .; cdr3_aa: ASSLSAFNEQF
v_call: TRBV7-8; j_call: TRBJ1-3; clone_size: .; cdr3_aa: ASSLELFTGNTIY
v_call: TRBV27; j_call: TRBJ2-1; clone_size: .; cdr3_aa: ASSPPAGANNEQF
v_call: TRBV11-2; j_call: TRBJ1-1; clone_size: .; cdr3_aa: ASSFDGGNTEAF
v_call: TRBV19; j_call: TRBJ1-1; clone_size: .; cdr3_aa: ASSIVAGGNTEAF
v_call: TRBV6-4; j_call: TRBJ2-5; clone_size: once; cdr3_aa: ASSRSGGEFETQY
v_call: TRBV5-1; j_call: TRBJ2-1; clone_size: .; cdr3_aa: ASTPGGAYNEQF
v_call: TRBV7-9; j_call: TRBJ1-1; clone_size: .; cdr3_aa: ASSLAPSGQGEAF
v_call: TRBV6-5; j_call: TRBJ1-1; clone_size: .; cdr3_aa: ASSYSGQGAAF
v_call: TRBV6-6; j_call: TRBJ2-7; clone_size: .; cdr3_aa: ASSYEAGIYEQY
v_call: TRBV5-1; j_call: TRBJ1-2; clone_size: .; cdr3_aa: ASTYLGGYDGYT
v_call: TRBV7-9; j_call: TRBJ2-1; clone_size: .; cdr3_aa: ASSRTSGGAEQF